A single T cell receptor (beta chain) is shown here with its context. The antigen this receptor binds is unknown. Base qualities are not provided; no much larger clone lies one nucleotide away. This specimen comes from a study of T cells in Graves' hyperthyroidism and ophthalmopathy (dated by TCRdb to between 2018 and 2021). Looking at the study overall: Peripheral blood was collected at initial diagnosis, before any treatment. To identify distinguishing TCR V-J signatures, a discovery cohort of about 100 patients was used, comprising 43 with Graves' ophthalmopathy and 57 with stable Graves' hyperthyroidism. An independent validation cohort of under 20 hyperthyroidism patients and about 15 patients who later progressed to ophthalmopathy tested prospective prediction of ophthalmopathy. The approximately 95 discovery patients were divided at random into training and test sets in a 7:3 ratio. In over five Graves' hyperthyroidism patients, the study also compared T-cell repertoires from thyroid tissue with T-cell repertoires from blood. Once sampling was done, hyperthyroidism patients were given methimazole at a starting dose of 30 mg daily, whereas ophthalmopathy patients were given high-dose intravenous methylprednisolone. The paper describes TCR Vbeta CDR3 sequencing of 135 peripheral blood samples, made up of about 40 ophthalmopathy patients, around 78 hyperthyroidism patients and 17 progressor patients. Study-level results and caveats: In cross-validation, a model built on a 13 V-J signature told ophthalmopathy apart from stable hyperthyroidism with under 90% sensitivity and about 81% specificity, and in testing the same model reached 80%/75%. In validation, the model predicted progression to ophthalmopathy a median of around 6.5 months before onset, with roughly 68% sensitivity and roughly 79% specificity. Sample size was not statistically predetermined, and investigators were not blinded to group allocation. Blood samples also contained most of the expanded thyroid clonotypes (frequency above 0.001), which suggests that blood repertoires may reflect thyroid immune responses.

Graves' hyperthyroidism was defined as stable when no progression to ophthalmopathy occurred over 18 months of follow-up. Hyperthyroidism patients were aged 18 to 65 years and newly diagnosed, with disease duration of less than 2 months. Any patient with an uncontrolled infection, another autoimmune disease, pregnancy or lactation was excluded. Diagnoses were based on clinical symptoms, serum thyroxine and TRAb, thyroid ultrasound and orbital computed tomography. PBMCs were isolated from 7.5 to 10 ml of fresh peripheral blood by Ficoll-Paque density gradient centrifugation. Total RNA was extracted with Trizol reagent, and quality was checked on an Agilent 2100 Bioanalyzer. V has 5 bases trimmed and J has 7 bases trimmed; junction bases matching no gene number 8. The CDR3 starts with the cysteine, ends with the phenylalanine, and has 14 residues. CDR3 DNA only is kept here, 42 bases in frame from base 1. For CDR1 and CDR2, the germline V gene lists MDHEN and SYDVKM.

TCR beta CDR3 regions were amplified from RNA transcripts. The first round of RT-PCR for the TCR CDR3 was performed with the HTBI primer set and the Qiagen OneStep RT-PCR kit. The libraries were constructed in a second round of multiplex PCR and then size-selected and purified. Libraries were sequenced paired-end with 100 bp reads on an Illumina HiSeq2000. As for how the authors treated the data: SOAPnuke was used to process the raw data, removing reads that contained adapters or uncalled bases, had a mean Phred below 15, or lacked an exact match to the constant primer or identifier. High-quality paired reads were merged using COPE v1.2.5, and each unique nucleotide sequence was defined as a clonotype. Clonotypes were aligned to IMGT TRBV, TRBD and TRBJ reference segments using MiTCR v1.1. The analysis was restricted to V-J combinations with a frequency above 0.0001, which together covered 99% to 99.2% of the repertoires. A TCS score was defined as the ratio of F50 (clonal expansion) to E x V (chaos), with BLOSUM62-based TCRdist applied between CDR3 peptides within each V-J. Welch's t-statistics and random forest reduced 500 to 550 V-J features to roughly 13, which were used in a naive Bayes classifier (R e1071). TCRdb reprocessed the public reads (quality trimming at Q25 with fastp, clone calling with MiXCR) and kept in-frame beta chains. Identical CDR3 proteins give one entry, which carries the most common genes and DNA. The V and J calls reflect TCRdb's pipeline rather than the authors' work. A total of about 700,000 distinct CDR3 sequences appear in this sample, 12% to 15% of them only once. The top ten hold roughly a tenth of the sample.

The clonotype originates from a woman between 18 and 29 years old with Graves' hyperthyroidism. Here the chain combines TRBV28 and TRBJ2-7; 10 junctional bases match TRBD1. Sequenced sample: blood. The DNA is TGTGCCAGCAGTCCCGGGACAGGGGAAGGAGAGCAGTACTTC. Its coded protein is CASSPGTGEGEQYF.